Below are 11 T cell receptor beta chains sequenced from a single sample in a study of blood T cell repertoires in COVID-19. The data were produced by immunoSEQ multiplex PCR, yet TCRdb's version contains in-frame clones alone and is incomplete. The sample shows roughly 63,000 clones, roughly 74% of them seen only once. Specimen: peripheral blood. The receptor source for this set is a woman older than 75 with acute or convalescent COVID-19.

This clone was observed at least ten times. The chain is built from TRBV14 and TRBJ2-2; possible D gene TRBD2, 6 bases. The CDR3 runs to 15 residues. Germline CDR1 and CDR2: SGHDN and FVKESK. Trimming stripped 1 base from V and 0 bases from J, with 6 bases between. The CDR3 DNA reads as TGTGCCAGCAGCCAAGCGGGAGCGAACACCGGGGAGCTGTTTTTT. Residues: CASSQAGANTGELFF.

The CDR3 region has the DNA TGTGCCAGTAGTCCCTTGACTAGCGCCGGAACCCAGTACTTC. It translates to CASSPLTSAGTQYF. The chain recombines TRBV19 with TRBJ2-5, with 8 bases that match TRBD2. The CDR3 loop spans 14 amino acids. Germline V gene lookup returns CDR1 LNHDA and CDR2 SQIVND (reference sequence). The V gene end was trimmed by 5 bases and the J gene end by 8 bases; junction bases not matched to a gene: 10.

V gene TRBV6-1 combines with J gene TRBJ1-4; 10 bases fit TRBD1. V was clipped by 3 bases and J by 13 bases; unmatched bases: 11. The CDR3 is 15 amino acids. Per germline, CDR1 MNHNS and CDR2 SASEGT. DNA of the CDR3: TGTGCCAGCAGTGAGTCCGACAGGGGGCTACCGAGACTGTTTTTT. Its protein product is CASSESDRGLPRLFF.

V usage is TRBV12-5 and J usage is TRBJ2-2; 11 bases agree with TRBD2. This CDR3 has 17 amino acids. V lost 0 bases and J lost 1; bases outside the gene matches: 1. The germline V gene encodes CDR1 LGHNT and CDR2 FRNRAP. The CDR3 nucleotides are TGTGCTAGTGGTTTGGTAACTAGCGGGGGGAACACCGGGGAGCTGTTTTTT. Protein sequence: CASGLVTSGGNTGELFF.

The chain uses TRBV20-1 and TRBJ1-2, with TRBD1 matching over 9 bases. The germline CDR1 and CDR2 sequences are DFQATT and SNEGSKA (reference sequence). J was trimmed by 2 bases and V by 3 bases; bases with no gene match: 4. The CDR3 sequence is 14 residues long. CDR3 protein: CSASLGQGNYGYTF. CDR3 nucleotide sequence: TGCAGTGCTAGTTTGGGACAGGGAAACTATGGCTACACCTTC.

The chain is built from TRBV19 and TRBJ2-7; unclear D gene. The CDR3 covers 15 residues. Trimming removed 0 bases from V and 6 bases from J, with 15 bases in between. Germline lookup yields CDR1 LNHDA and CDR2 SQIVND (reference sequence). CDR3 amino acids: CASSIDNSPLGEQYF. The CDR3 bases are TGTGCCAGTAGTATAGATAACTCGCCCCTAGGCGAGCAGTACTTC.

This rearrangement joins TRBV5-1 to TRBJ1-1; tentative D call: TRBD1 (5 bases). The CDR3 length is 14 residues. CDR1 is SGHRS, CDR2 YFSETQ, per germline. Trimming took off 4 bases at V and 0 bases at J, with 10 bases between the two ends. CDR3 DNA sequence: TGCGCCAGCAGCATGACAGTCATGAACACTGAAGCTTTCTTT. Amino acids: CASSMTVMNTEAFF. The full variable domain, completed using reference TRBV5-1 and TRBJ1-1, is KAGVTQTPRYLIKTRGQQVTLSCSPISGHRSVSWYQQTPGQGLQFLFEYFSETQRNKGNFPGRFSGRQFSNSRSEMNVSTLELGDSALYLCASSMTVMNTEAFFGQGTRLTVV.

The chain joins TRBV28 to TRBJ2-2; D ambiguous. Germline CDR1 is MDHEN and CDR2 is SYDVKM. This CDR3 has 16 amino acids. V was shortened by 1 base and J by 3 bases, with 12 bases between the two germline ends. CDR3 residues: CASSLFRFRDTGELFF. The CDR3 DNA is TGTGCCAGCAGTTTATTTCGGTTTCGGGACACCGGGGAGCTGTTTTTT. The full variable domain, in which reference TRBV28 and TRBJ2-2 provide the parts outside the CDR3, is DVKVTQSSRYLVKRTGEKVFLECVQDMDHENMFWYRQDPGLGLRLIYFSYDVKMKEKGDIPEGYSVSREKKERFSLILESASTNQTSMYLCASSLFRFRDTGELFFGEGSRLTVL.

CDR3 in DNA: TGTGCCAGCAGCGTAGTGCAGGGGGAGCAGTTCTTC. Its translation is CASSVVQGEQFF. This chain connects TRBV9 to TRBJ2-1, with D maybe TRBD1 (6 bases). The CDR3 length is 12 residues. Between the trimmed V and J ends, which lost 0 bases and 10 bases, there was a span of 8 bases. In germline, CDR1 is SGDLS, CDR2 YYNGEE.

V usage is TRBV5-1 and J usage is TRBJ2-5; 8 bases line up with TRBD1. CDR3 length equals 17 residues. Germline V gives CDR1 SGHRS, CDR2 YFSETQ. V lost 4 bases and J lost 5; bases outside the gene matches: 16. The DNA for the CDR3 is TGCGCCAGCAGCACCGGACAGGGTGGGACTGTTGGGGAGACCCAGTACTTC. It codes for CASSTGQGGTVGETQYF.

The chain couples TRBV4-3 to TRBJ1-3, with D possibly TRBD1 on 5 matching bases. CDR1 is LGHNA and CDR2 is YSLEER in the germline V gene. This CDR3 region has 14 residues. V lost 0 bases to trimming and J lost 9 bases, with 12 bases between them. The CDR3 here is CASSQDSRGTTIYF. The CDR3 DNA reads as TGCGCCAGCAGCCAAGATTCGCGGGGGACCACCATATATTTT.